The 8 T cell receptor beta chains listed next were all sequenced from one sample in a study of blood T cells in healthy people across ages. Sample-barcoded 5' priming and a J-beta primer mix drove a second PCR of about 7 to 12 cycles. MiXCR was run by TCRdb on the 5' RACE reads, yielding one entry per CDR3 protein. The sample lists around 670,000 distinct CDR3 sequences; about 30% were seen once. Sequencing was performed on blood. The receptor source for this set is a woman older than 75 in good health.

This clonotype was found many times. This CDR3 is CSAHPGTSAPSTDTQYF. The CDR3 nucleotides read TGCAGTGCTCACCCTGGGACTAGCGCACCTAGCACAGATACGCAGTATTTT. The rearrangement joins TRBV20-1 to TRBJ2-3; 10 positions agree with TRBD2. The CDR3 consists of 17 residues. With V trimmed by 5 bases and J by 0 bases, 11 bases remained unmatched. Germline V gives CDR1 DFQATT, CDR2 SNEGSKA (reference sequence).

This clonotype was seen a few times. This chain connects TRBV24-1 to TRBJ1-2; unclear D gene. This CDR3 comprises 12 residues. V lost 3 bases, J lost 4 bases, and 5 bases lay in between. Germline CDR1 and CDR2: KGHDR and SFDVKD. DNA of the CDR3: TGTGCCACCAGTGATGGCCTCTATGGCTACACCTTC. It encodes CATSDGLYGYTF.

This clonotype was counted many times. The chain carries TRBV2 and TRBJ2-7, with TRBD1 identical over 7 bases. V trimming: 6 bases; J trimming: 7 bases; junction bases outside the gene matches: 6. The CDR3 has 12 amino acids. CDR1 is SNHLY and CDR2 is FYNNEI in the germline V gene. The CDR3 nucleotides are TGTGCCAGCAGCGGGACAGCCAAGGAGCAGTACTTC. Amino acids: CASSGTAKEQYF.

The chain combines TRBV30 with TRBJ2-7; D uncertain. The length of the CDR3 is 12 residues. V dropped 0 bases and J dropped 3 bases, with 6 bases sitting between them. The germline V gene encodes CDR1 GTSNPN and CDR2 SVGIG (reference sequence). The CDR3 nucleotides read TGTGCCTGGAGTGTACGGAGCTACGAGCAGTACTTC. Its protein is CAWSVRSYEQYF.

The chain links TRBV7-9 to TRBJ2-4; TRBD2 matches 9 bases. Trimming cost V 10 bases and J 4 bases; bases outside gene matches: 11. The CDR3 covers 15 residues. Germline V lookup: CDR1 SEHNR, CDR2 FQNEAQ (reference sequence). CDR3 sequence reads: CANSPGSGGKNIQYF. The CDR3 nucleotides read TGTGCCAACAGTCCGGGTAGCGGGGGAAAAAACATTCAGTACTTC.

Notes on this clonotype: Being one base from a much bigger clone, this may be a read error. The CDR3 is CASRPGTGAGMKGYTF. The DNA of the CDR3 is TGCGCCAGCAGACCTGGGACGGGAGCCGGGATGAAAGGCTACACCTTC. The chain couples TRBV5-1 to TRBJ1-2, with D perhaps TRBD1 (5 bases). The V and J ends lost 5 bases and 8 bases respectively, with 25 bases between them. Germline V CDR1 and CDR2: SGHRS, YFSETQ. The CDR3 covers 16 residues.

This clonotype was counted at least ten times. This sequence joins TRBV27 and TRBJ2-7, with 11 bases matching TRBD2. Germline V lookup: CDR1 MNHEY, CDR2 SMNVEV (reference sequence). This CDR3 spans 16 amino acids. V was pared by 2 bases and J by 0 bases, with 3 bases of the junction left unmatched. The CDR3 is CASSLLAGGSSYEQYF. DNA for the CDR3: TGTGCCAGCAGTTTACTAGCGGGGGGTAGCTCCTACGAGCAGTACTTC.

Many counts were recorded for this clonotype. This CDR3 reads CASSEIAGGRDEQFF. CDR3 bases: TGTGCCAGCAGTGAAATAGCGGGGGGACGGGATGAGCAGTTCTTC. The chain carries TRBV27 and TRBJ2-1; TRBD2 agrees at 10 bases. CDR3 length: 15 amino acids. The junction had 9 bases not matched to a gene; V was cut back by 5 bases and J by 8 bases. CDR1 and CDR2 (germline): MNHEY, SMNVEV (reference sequence).